This T cell receptor (beta chain) is from a study of molecular identifiers for immune sequencing clone quantification. Study observations and caveats: Whereas naive cells kept under 1% of molecules in clones above 20 RNA copies, such clones held over 98% in effectors.

Preparation of the bulk TCR libraries relied on previously described methods and listed TCR primers. TCRdb re-derived calls from the PCR reads in MiXCR, one entry per CDR3 protein. The data show around 82,000 distinct CDR3 sequences, roughly 20% seen once. This clonotype was recorded many times. Its matching antigen is unknown. The naive CD8 libraries originated from between roughly 18,000 and 1,000,000 sorted cells and drew on 10%, 30% or 50% RNA. Naive CD8 T cell sorting was performed on the CD8+CD4-CCR7+CD45RA+ phenotype. The CDR3 spans 12 residues. Germline assignment: CDR1 MNHEY and CDR2 SMNVEV (reference sequence). Trimming stripped 6 bases from V and 3 bases from J, with 9 bases between.

The source material was naive CD8+ T cells from blood, with Jurkat cell RNA spiked in. Subset given: FACS-sorted CD8+CD4-CCR7+CD45RA+ naive T cells. V usage is TRBV27 and J usage is TRBJ2-7; maybe TRBD1 (6 bases). This TCR came from a human donor in good health. Some libraries in this study had Jurkat cell RNA spiked in. CDR3 nucleotide sequence: TGTGCCAGCAGCATACAGGGCTACGAGCAGTACTTC. Translating gives CASSIQGYEQYF.